This is a list of T cell receptor beta chains from one sample in a study of beta chain features in type 1 diabetes. Libraries were prepared by immunoSEQ multiplex PCR; TCRdb keeps only in-frame clonotypes and omits some of them. Of 120,000 to 150,000 clones listed, more than 9% are singletons. The sequenced material came from naive CD4+ T cells from blood. These receptors were collected from a man between 18 and 29 years old in good health. Each CDR3 is given with its conserved first and last residue. D genes are given only for firm matches. Clone size is given for some rows only: seen once, a few or many times, or a class if the clone is expanded.

cdr3_aa cdr3_nt d_call clone_size j_call v_call
CSAGQDYEQYF TGCAGCGCTGGACAGGACTACGAGCAGTACTTC TRBD1 NA TRBJ2-7 TRBV29-1
CASRLAGEDNEQFF TGTGCCAGCAGATTAGCGGGGGAAGACAATGAGCAGTTCTTC TRBD2 NA TRBJ2-1 TRBV6-6
CASFSGATEAFF TGTGCCAGCTTCTCAGGGGCCACTGAAGCTTTCTTT NA NA TRBJ1-1 TRBV10-3
CASTGQGETQYF TGCGCCAGCACGGGACAGGGGGAGACCCAGTACTTC TRBD1 NA TRBJ2-5 TRBV5-1
CASSPTGEAQETQYF TGCGCCAGCAGCCCGACAGGGGAGGCCCAAGAGACCCAGTACTTC TRBD1 few TRBJ2-5 TRBV5-1
CASSLVWVKGRSSGYTF TGTGCCAGCAGCTTAGTTTGGGTGAAGGGGCGGAGCAGTGGCTACACCTTC NA few TRBJ1-2 TRBV7-2
CASSPRAERTGELFF TGTGCCAGCTCACCAAGAGCGGAACGCACCGGGGAGCTGTTTTTT NA many TRBJ2-2 TRBV18
CASSPTGGTQYF TGTGCCAGCAGTCCTACAGGGGGGACCCAGTACTTC TRBD1 many TRBJ2-5 TRBV27
CASSPTGQGAREQYF TGTGCCAGCAGCCCCACGGGACAGGGGGCAAGGGAGCAGTACTTC TRBD1 NA TRBJ2-5 TRBV28
CASSPWTGGETQYF TGTGCCAGCAGCCCGTGGACGGGAGGAGAGACCCAGTACTTC TRBD2 few TRBJ2-5 TRBV7-2
CASSLVVGGETQYF TGTGCCAGCAGCTTAGTCGTGGGGGGAGAGACCCAGTACTTC NA few TRBJ2-5 TRBV7-3
CASSNHILPYEQYF TGTGCCAGCAGCAACCACATCCTCCCCTACGAGCAGTACTTC NA NA TRBJ2-7 TRBV21-1
CASSYKWTGSDEQYF TGTGCCAGCAGTTACAAATGGACAGGGTCGGACGAGCAGTACTTC TRBD1 few TRBJ2-7 TRBV6-5
CAWSVGQLPGNTIYF TGTGCCTGGAGTGTGGGACAACTCCCTGGAAACACCATATATTTT NA NA TRBJ1-3 TRBV30
CASSVLIVDTQYF TGTGCCAGCAGTGTCTTGATAGTAGATACGCAGTATTTT NA NA TRBJ2-3 TRBV2
CASSGLTGGAGEKLFF TGCGCCAGCAGCGGACTGACAGGGGGCGCGGGGGAAAAACTGTTTTTT TRBD1 NA TRBJ1-4 TRBV5-1
CSVAGRGKNIQYF TGCAGCGTCGCCGGTAGGGGCAAAAACATTCAGTACTTC NA many TRBJ2-4 TRBV29-1
CASRINDRAVGELFF TGTGCCAGCAGGATCAACGACAGGGCCGTCGGGGAGCTGTTTTTT TRBD1 NA TRBJ2-2 TRBV2
CASSLASVANQPQHF TGTGCCAGCAGCTTAGCCTCCGTCGCGAATCAGCCCCAGCATTTT NA NA TRBJ1-5 TRBV7-8
CASSASPEYQPQHF TGTGCCAGTAGTGCCTCCCCGGAGTATCAGCCCCAGCATTTT NA NA TRBJ1-5 TRBV19
CASSVDPSRNEQFF TGTGCCAGCAGCGTAGATCCTAGTCGGAATGAGCAGTTCTTC NA few TRBJ2-1 TRBV9
CASSPTGQGAIEQYF TGTGCCAGCTCACCTACAGGACAGGGGGCGATTGAGCAGTACTTC TRBD1 few TRBJ2-7 TRBV18
CAWSVSEGARYEQYF TGTGCCTGGAGTGTAAGTGAGGGGGCGCGGTACGAGCAGTACTTC TRBD1 NA TRBJ2-7 TRBV30
CASSGTGVTGELFF TGTGCCAGCAGTGGTACAGGGGTGACCGGGGAGCTGTTTTTT TRBD1 few TRBJ2-2 TRBV25-1
CASTSIQGNQETQYF TGTGCCAGCACCTCTATACAGGGGAACCAAGAGACCCAGTACTTC TRBD1 few TRBJ2-5 TRBV2
CASSPSPRTQYF TGTGCCAGCAGTCCCTCCCCTCGGACCCAGTACTTC NA many TRBJ2-5 TRBV14
CASSHPGEVVNSPLHF TGTGCCAGCAGCCACCCTGGGGAGGTAGTCAATTCACCCCTCCACTTT NA NA TRBJ1-6 TRBV6-6
CASRIGSGGPYNEQFF TGTGCCAGCAGGATAGGAAGCGGGGGGCCATACAATGAGCAGTTCTTC TRBD2 few TRBJ2-1 TRBV6-6
CASSEAGREKLFF TGTGCCAGCAGTGAAGCAGGGCGCGAAAAACTGTTTTTT NA NA TRBJ1-4 TRBV25-1
CASSLGPGQSSGNTIYF TGCGCCAGCAGCTTGGGTCCAGGCCAAAGCTCTGGAAACACCATATATTTT NA few TRBJ1-3 TRBV5-1
CSVVTSGNTIYF TGCAGCGTTGTAACATCTGGAAACACCATATATTTT NA many TRBJ1-3 TRBV29-1
CASSLAGTGGEQYF TGTGCCAGCAGCTTAGCGGGGACAGGGGGCGAGCAGTACTTC TRBD1 few TRBJ2-7 TRBV7-9
CAWSVRRTGGETQYF TGTGCCTGGAGTGTACGCCGGACAGGGGGAGAGACCCAGTACTTC TRBD1 NA TRBJ2-5 TRBV30
CASSTRTGTGVNSPLHF TGTGCCAGCAGCACCCGAACCGGGACAGGGGTTAATTCACCCCTCCACTTT TRBD1 few TRBJ1-6 TRBV7-2
CASSLYRDSGNTIYF TGTGCCAGCAGTTTATACCGGGACTCTGGAAACACCATATATTTT NA NA TRBJ1-3 TRBV27
CASSTPGNSPLHF TGTGCCAGTAGTACCCCAGGGAATTCACCCCTCCACTTT NA NA TRBJ1-6 TRBV19
CATSRDLGGSDTQYF TGTGCCACCAGCAGAGATTTGGGGGGATCAGATACGCAGTATTTT NA NA TRBJ2-3 TRBV15
CASRSGTGGYEQYF TGTGCCAGCAGGTCCGGGACAGGGGGCTACGAGCAGTACTTC TRBD1 few TRBJ2-7 TRBV2
CASSFAEAGYGYTF TGTGCCAGCAGCTTCGCGGAGGCCGGTTATGGCTACACCTTC NA NA TRBJ1-2 TRBV7-2
CASSLWQGIYEQYF TGCGCCAGCAGCTTGTGGCAGGGAATCTACGAGCAGTACTTC NA NA TRBJ2-7 TRBV5-1
CASSGPIRETQYF TGTGCCAGCAGTGGGCCGATCCGGGAGACCCAGTACTTC NA NA TRBJ2-5 TRBV6-5
CASSIGAASGANVLTF TGTGCCAGTAGTATAGGTGCGGCCTCTGGGGCCAACGTCCTGACTTTC NA few TRBJ2-6 TRBV19
CASSSTTGTGSYNEQFF TGTGCCAGCAGCTCGACAACCGGGACAGGGTCCTACAATGAGCAGTTCTTC TRBD1 NA TRBJ2-1 TRBV7-7
CASSPFGLRLMNTEAFF TGTGCCAGCTCACCTTTTGGGTTGCGGCTGATGAACACTGAAGCTTTCTTT NA NA TRBJ1-1 TRBV18
CASSVGSEGGSPLHF TGTGCCAGCAGTGTCGGTTCGGAGGGTGGTTCACCCCTCCACTTT NA NA TRBJ1-6 TRBV2